Following are 10 T cell receptor beta chains from one sample sequenced in a study of glioma-infiltrating T cells. The iRepertoire nested amplicon-rescue multiplex PCR amplified TCR alpha and beta CDR3s from RNA. TCRdb passed the multiplex PCR reads through MiXCR, listing each CDR3 protein once. The table includes around 99,000 distinct CDR3 sequences, around a quarter detected once. Sequenced: glioma tissue, nonneoplastic brain tissue, or PBMCs (not recorded which). All receptors derive from a human donor with low-grade glioma or glioblastoma, undergoing nonglioma brain surgery, or in good health (not recorded which).

This clonotype was counted ten times or more. The chain is built from TRBV7-2 and TRBJ2-1, with a possible D match to TRBD1 (5 bases). CDR1 SGHTA and CDR2 FQGNSA come from the germline V gene. V gave up 2 bases and J gave up 4 bases, with 18 bases separating them. The CDR3 covers 17 residues. CDR3 in amino acids: CASSLRVSRQPYNEQFF. CDR3 DNA: TGTGCCAGCAGCTTAAGGGTCTCGAGACAGCCTTACAATGAGCAGTTCTTC.

This clonotype was counted many times. The chain joins TRBV6-5 to TRBJ1-3; TRBD1 agrees at 8 bases. Germline CDR1 reads MNHEY; CDR2 reads SVGAGI. This CDR3 has 19 amino acids. The J segment lost 3 bases and the V segment lost 0 bases, leaving 13 bases of the junction unmatched. CDR3 DNA sequence: TGTGCCAGCAGTTACTCGGGAACCATGGGCAGGGGGCTTGGAAACACCATATATTTT. It translates to CASSYSGTMGRGLGNTIYF.

This clonotype was detected ten times or more. The gene calls are TRBV19 and TRBJ1-1, with D possibly being TRBD1 (5 bases). V lost 6 bases and J 1 base, leaving 15 bases between the germline ends. The germline V gene has CDR1 LNHDA and CDR2 SQIVND (reference sequence). The CDR3 runs 15 residues. The CDR3 region is CASRPLGVSNTEAFF. CDR3 bases: TGTGCCAGTAGGCCCCTGGGGGTTTCGAACACTGAAGCTTTCTTT.

This clonotype was seen at least ten times. The gene calls are TRBV10-2 and TRBJ2-2, with 7 bases identical to TRBD2. The CDR3 has 16 amino acids. Looked up from germline, CDR1 is WSHSY and CDR2 is SAAADI. V shed 4 bases and J 4 bases; nucleotides not matched to a gene: 9. CDR3 region: CASSGNWIAGTGELFF. In DNA, the CDR3 is TGCGCCAGCAGTGGAAACTGGATAGCGGGCACCGGGGAGCTGTTTTTT.

As to this clonotype: This could be a read error, since a much larger clone is one nucleotide away. The rearrangement joins TRBV6-1 to TRBJ2-1, with 8 positions matching TRBD2. Germline loops: CDR1 MNHNS, CDR2 SASEGT. This CDR3 comprises 15 residues. CDR3 sequence reads: CASTRAGAGYNEQLF. CDR3 nucleotides: TGTGCCAGCACCCGAGCGGGAGCAGGCTACAATGAGCAGCTCTTC.

The genes are TRBV5-4 and TRBJ1-1; a possible D gene is TRBD1 (6 bases). V was cut by 4 bases and J by 0 bases, with 19 bases left in between. Looked up from germline, CDR1 is SGHNT and CDR2 is YYREEE (reference sequence). The CDR3 covers 17 residues. This CDR3 reads CASSLTGGRGMNTEAFF. CDR3 coding DNA: TGTGCCAGCAGCCTGACAGGTGGCCGGGGGATGAACACTGAAGCTTTCTTT.

The table lists this clonotype with many counts. This rearrangement joins TRBV12-5 to TRBJ2-5, with D possibly being TRBD2 (6 bases). Germline V gene sequence: CDR1 LGHNT, CDR2 FRNRAP. Trimming took 6 bases from V and 7 from J, leaving 15 bases between them. The CDR3 has 13 amino acids. The CDR3 DNA follows: TGTGCTAGTGGACTGGGAGGAAAGAGGACCCAGTACTTC. Translation gives CASGLGGKRTQYF.

At least ten counts were recorded for this clonotype. CDR3 protein: CASSLAIGSMNTEAFF. The CDR3 DNA is TGCGCCAGCAGCTTGGCCATCGGCAGTATGAACACTGAAGCTTTCTTT. V usage is TRBV5-1 and J usage is TRBJ1-1; no clear D gene. The CDR3 length is 16 residues. Germline CDR1 is SGHRS and CDR2 is YFSETQ. Trimming cost V 0 bases and J 0 bases, with 12 bases left between them.

In this sample, this clonotype turned up many times. The chain couples TRBV6-1 to TRBJ2-7, with a weak D call TRBD1 (6 bases). V lost 5 bases and J 0 bases, leaving 11 bases between the germline ends. The length of the CDR3 is 14 residues. Germline-derived CDR1 and CDR2 are MNHNS and SASEGT. As DNA, the CDR3 is TGTGCCAGCAGTAAAGGACAGCTCTCCTACGAGCAGTACTTC. It specifies CASSKGQLSYEQYF.

This clonotype was counted ten times or more. The V and J genes are TRBV6-2 or TRBV6-3 and TRBJ1-6; 7 bases line up with TRBD1. Germline lookup yields CDR1 MNHEY and CDR2 SVGEGT. V was clipped by 8 bases and J by 7 bases; unmatched bases: 5. The CDR3 is made up of 13 amino acids. The CDR3: CASRDRQNSPLHF. The CDR3 DNA reads TGTGCCAGCCGGGACAGACAAAATTCACCCCTCCACTTT.